The following is a TCR beta chain sequence with its context. Its target is unknown. This record comes from a study of blood T cells in healthy people across ages. Across the whole study: In model experiments, template switching was able to capture about one barcoded beta molecule for every two T cells that were present.

Looked up from germline, CDR1 is SGHVS and CDR2 is FQNEAQ. V lost 3 bases and J 0 bases, leaving 12 bases between the germline ends. The CDR3 extends over 16 amino acids. Donors were healthy Caucasian individuals from Russia aged roughly 6 to 95. Staff drew 9 to 10 milliliters of peripheral blood from each donor. General study points: Measured against age, TCR beta diversity per million T cells decreased in a roughly linear manner.

Sample-barcoded 5' priming and a J-beta primer mix drove a second PCR of 7 to 11 cycles. TCRdb recomputed calls from the 5' RACE reads with MiXCR, one row per CDR3 protein. This table holds 1.2 million to 1.5 million distinct CDR3 sequences, around two fifths found once. V gene TRBV7-8 combines with J gene TRBJ1-3; no clear D gene. Sequenced sample: blood. The TCR comes from a woman aged 18-30 years in good health. For the CDR3, the DNA is TGTGCCAGCAGCTTGGATGAAGGAACCTCTGGAAACACCATATATTTT. As protein: CASSLDEGTSGNTIYF. The whole variable domain, remainder taken from reference TRBV7-8 and TRBJ1-3, is GAGVSQSPRYKVAKRGQDVALRCDPISGHVSLFWYQQALGQGPEFLTYFQNEAQLDKSGLPSDRFFAERPEGSVSTLKIQRTQQEDSAVYLCASSLDEGTSGNTIYFGEGSWLTVV.